The next 2 T cell receptor beta chains were all read from a single sample in a study of a mutant IDH1 vaccine in newly diagnosed glioma. Generated by immunoSEQ multiplex PCR, the TCRdb table keeps only in-frame clones and is missing some. Of some 120,000 clones listed, about four fifths are singletons. The time point was: week 11, during vaccination. With topical imiquimod, each dose of the vaccine consisted of 300 ug of mutant IDH1 20-mer peptide. No antigens are known for them. The sequences come from PBMCs, collected from a glioma patient whose treatment included an IDH1 peptide vaccine. Receptor source: a man aged 35-49 years with glioma.

This clone was seen a few times. The CDR3 sequence is CASSLGKVRAFF. CDR3 bases: TGTGCCAGCAGCTTGGGGAAGGTTCGGGCTTTCTTT. The chain recombines TRBV7-2 with TRBJ1-1; no definite D call. Trimming pared 3 bases from V and 11 bases from J, leaving 13 bases between. Looked up from germline, CDR1 is SGHTA and CDR2 is FQGNSA. CDR3 length equals 12 residues.

This chain links TRBV10-3 with TRBJ2-4; TRBD2 matches 8 bases. Germline-derived CDR1 and CDR2 are ENHRY and SYGVKD. The CDR3 has 16 amino acids. V lost 3 bases to trimming and J lost 0 bases; unmatched junction nucleotides: 4. The CDR3 nucleotides are TGTGCCATCAGTGACGCTAGCGGGCTAGCCAAAAACATTCAGTACTTC. Translated, it gives CAISDASGLAKNIQYF.